The 14 T cell receptor beta chains below come from one sample, sequenced in a study of shared clonotypes between healthy human individuals. The naive CD8 fraction comprised CD45RO-negative cells positively selected for CCR7 and excluded terminally differentiated effector memory CD45RA+ cells. Sequenced by immunoSEQ multiplex PCR; TCRdb stores in-frame clones only, minus some. The repertoire has hundreds of thousands of clones, almost 95% of them found once; the top ten carry 20% to 30%. Sequenced sample: naive CD8+ T cells sorted from blood. The receptors originated from a man aged 30-40 years in good health.

This rearrangement joins TRBV2 to TRBJ2-3; 9 positions agree with TRBD1. V dropped 11 bases and J dropped 6; count of bases not matched to a gene: 3. The CDR3 is made up of 11 amino acids. CDR1 and CDR2 from the germline V gene are SNHLY and FYNNEI. The CDR3 nucleotides read TGTGCCGGACAGGGGATGGATACGCAGTATTTT. It encodes CAGQGMDTQYF.

The J gene is TRBJ1-4, the V gene TRBV27, with 10 bases matching TRBD1. Germline assignment: CDR1 MNHEY and CDR2 SMNVEV (reference sequence). This CDR3 contains 14 residues. J lost 12 bases, V lost 5 bases, and 9 bases had no gene match. The CDR3, as DNA: TGTGCCAGCAGTCCCGCGACAGGGGGCTTCGAACTGTTTTTT. Translating gives CASSPATGGFELFF.

This sequence joins TRBV9 and TRBJ2-3; 8 nucleotides match TRBD2. The V gene's germline CDR1 is SGDLS and CDR2 YYNGEE. V dropped 3 bases and J dropped 6; count of bases not matched to a gene: 21. The CDR3 consists of 19 residues. CDR3 region: CASSGGKGASGPTADTQYF. As DNA, the CDR3 is TGTGCCAGCAGCGGGGGGAAAGGTGCTAGCGGGCCAACTGCGGATACGCAGTATTTT.

The rearrangement joins TRBV19 to TRBJ2-1; tentative D call: TRBD1 (5 bases). Trimming took 5 bases from V and 3 from J, leaving 17 bases between them. The V gene's germline CDR1 is LNHDA and CDR2 SQIVND (reference sequence). The CDR3 length is 16 residues. The CDR3 bases are TGTGCCAGTAGTTGGTGGTTAGGGGAAATCTACAATGAGCAGTTCTTC. Translated: CASSWWLGEIYNEQFF.

The gene calls are TRBV7-3 and TRBJ2-3; 13 nucleotides align to TRBD2. This CDR3 region has 15 residues. CDR1 is SGHTA, CDR2 FQGTGA, per germline. With 5 bases clipped from V and 4 bases from J, the junction kept 3 bases outside the gene matches. The CDR3 DNA reads as TGTGCCAGCAGCCCCGGACTAGCGGGAGCAGATACGCAGTATTTT. Translating it yields CASSPGLAGADTQYF.

This rearrangement joins TRBV2 to TRBJ2-7; TRBD2 aligns across 11 bases. Germline V gene sequence: CDR1 SNHLY, CDR2 FYNNEI. The ends lost 6 bases at V and 4 bases at J; junction bases unmatched: 8. The CDR3 has 15 amino acids. Written as DNA, the CDR3 is TGTGCCAGCAGCCCAACTAGCGGGAGTCATTACGAGCAGTACTTC. Amino acids: CASSPTSGSHYEQYF.

V is TRBV6-4 and J is TRBJ2-1, with D possibly TRBD2 on 6 matching bases. Trimming left V 5 bases short and J 8 bases short, with 16 bases between. CDR1 is MRHNA and CDR2 is SNTAGT in the germline V gene. The CDR3 is 14 amino acids. CDR3 nucleotide sequence: TGTGCCAGCAGTTTAAGCGGGTTGTATGATGAGCAGTTCTTC. The encoded protein is CASSLSGLYDEQFF.

The gene calls are TRBV27 and TRBJ2-7; 8 bases are a match to TRBD2. The CDR3 extends over 13 amino acids. The trim removed 3 bases at V and 5 bases at J, leaving 3 bases unmatched. In germline, CDR1 is MNHEY, CDR2 SMNVEV (reference sequence). The CDR3 nucleotides read TGTGCCAGCAGTTTGGGCGGGAGGAACGAGCAGTACTTC. It translates to CASSLGGRNEQYF.

CDR3 nucleotide sequence: TGTGCCAGCAGCACACTGACAGGGAACACCGGGGAGCTGTTTTTT. Its translation is CASSTLTGNTGELFF. This sequence joins TRBV7-9 and TRBJ2-2, with D maybe TRBD1 (6 bases). V was shortened by 5 bases and J by 1 base, with 11 bases between the two germline ends. Germline-derived CDR1 and CDR2 are SEHNR and FQNEAQ (reference sequence). The CDR3 consists of 15 residues.

The V gene is TRBV27, the J gene TRBJ1-1; 8 positions agree with TRBD1. This CDR3 comprises 14 residues. V lost 5 bases to trimming and J lost 3 bases; unmatched junction nucleotides: 5. Germline V gene sequence: CDR1 MNHEY, CDR2 SMNVEV (reference sequence). The CDR3 DNA reads as TGTGCCAGCAGTAAAGGACAGGGAGACACTGAAGCTTTCTTT. This sequence encodes CASSKGQGDTEAFF.

The genes are TRBV7-9 and TRBJ2-1; no firm D call. V gave up 5 bases and J gave up 1 base, with 15 bases separating them. This CDR3 contains 16 residues. Germline CDR1 and CDR2: SEHNR and FQNEAQ (reference sequence). CDR3 loop: CASSPTTDPSYNEQFF. CDR3 bases: TGTGCCAGCAGCCCTACAACGGACCCTTCCTACAATGAGCAGTTCTTC.

The genes are TRBV5-4 and TRBJ2-3, with 7 nucleotides matching TRBD2. V shed 1 base and J 2 bases; nucleotides not matched to a gene: 13. CDR1 is SGHNT and CDR2 is YYREEE in the germline V gene (reference sequence). The CDR3 contains 18 residues. CDR3 DNA: TGTGCCAGCAGCTTGTGGCGCGGGGGAGGGGCGCTCACAGATACGCAGTATTTT. Amino acid sequence: CASSLWRGGGALTDTQYF.

The rearrangement uses TRBV7-8 and TRBJ2-7; D tentatively reads TRBD1 or TRBD2 (5 bases each). V lost 5 bases and J lost 3, with 17 bases in between. Germline lookup yields CDR1 SGHVS and CDR2 FQNEAQ. The CDR3 contains 15 residues. CDR3 sequence: CASSPIRGPNYEQYF. The CDR3 nucleotides are TGTGCCAGCAGCCCGATCCGGGGACCTAACTACGAGCAGTACTTC. Supplemented by reference TRBV7-8 and TRBJ2-7, the full variable domain reads GAGVSQSPRYKVAKRGQDVALRCDPISGHVSLFWYQQALGQGPEFLTYFQNEAQLDKSGLPSDRFFAERPEGSVSTLKIQRTQQEDSAVYLCASSPIRGPNYEQYFGPGTRLTVT.

This chain joins TRBV29-1 and TRBJ2-1, with 9 positions matching TRBD2. Germline lookup yields CDR1 SQVTM and CDR2 ANQGSEA. The CDR3 totals 15 residues. Trimming removed 2 bases from V and 7 bases from J; junction bases left unmatched: 9. In nucleotides, the CDR3 is TGCAGCGTTGAACTCGCGGGAGGGCCGGTAAATGAGCAGTTCTTC. Translation gives CSVELAGGPVNEQFF.